These 10 T cell receptor beta chains came from one sample sequenced in a study of cytomegalovirus exposure and HLA in healthy donors. The method was immunoSEQ multiplex PCR; TCRdb's version includes in-frame clones alone and lacks a portion of them. The table records 52,000 or so clones, roughly nine tenths of them present only once. Input material: PBMCs. Every receptor here comes from a woman between 18 and 30 years old in good health and CMV-seronegative.

The rearrangement links TRBV6-6 to TRBJ1-6; 7 bases fit TRBD1. Trimming removed 6 bases from V and 8 bases from J; junction bases left unmatched: 13. This CDR3 is built from 16 residues. Per the germline V gene, CDR1 is MNHNY and CDR2 is SVGAGI (reference sequence). The CDR3 spells CASSSQRGRNHSPLHF. For the CDR3, the DNA is TGTGCCAGCAGCTCGCAGAGGGGGCGCAACCATTCACCCCTCCACTTT.

The genes are TRBV18 and TRBJ2-7; 10 nucleotides agree with TRBD1. This CDR3 is built from 16 residues. Looked up from germline, CDR1 is KGHSH and CDR2 is LQKENI. Trimming at V came to 6 bases and at J to 1 base, leaving 9 bases not matched to a gene. The chain's CDR3 is CASSATGTGASYEQYF. The CDR3 DNA reads TGTGCCAGCTCTGCCACCGGGACAGGGGCTTCCTACGAGCAGTACTTC.

This clone was seen only once. The chain uses TRBV9 and TRBJ2-5; TRBD1 matches at 11 bases. The length of the CDR3 is 15 residues. J gave up 5 bases and V 4 bases, and 7 bases lay outside the gene matches. Looked up from germline, CDR1 is SGDLS and CDR2 is YYNGEE. CDR3 in amino acids: CASSPRDRGGETQYF. In DNA form, the CDR3 reads TGTGCCAGCAGCCCCCGGGACAGGGGGGGGGAGACCCAGTACTTC. The variable domain in full, with the rest retrieved from reference TRBV9 and TRBJ2-5, is DSGVTQTPKHLITATGQRVTLRCSPRSGDLSVYWYQQSLDQGLQFLIQYYNGEERAKGNILERFSAQQFPDLHSELNLSSLELGDSALYFCASSPRDRGGETQYFGPGTRLLVL.

The chain employs TRBV29-1 and TRBJ2-6; maybe TRBD1 (6 bases). V lost 0 bases, J lost 3 bases, and 9 bases lay in between. CDR3 length equals 15 residues. Germline CDR1 is SQVTM and CDR2 is ANQGSEA. CDR3 amino acids: CSVEEGAGGANVLTF. In DNA form, the CDR3 reads TGCAGCGTTGAAGAGGGGGCGGGTGGGGCCAACGTCCTGACTTTC.

The chain joins TRBV20-1 to TRBJ1-1; perhaps TRBD1 as D (6 bases). Germline CDR1 and CDR2: DFQATT and SNEGSKA (reference sequence). The CDR3 spans 11 residues. The V end lost 5 bases, the J end lost 7 bases, and 11 bases lay between the germline ends. CDR3 protein: CSAGEGGEAFF. The CDR3 bases are TGCAGTGCTGGGGAGGGGGGTGAAGCTTTCTTT.

The chain uses TRBV5-1 and TRBJ2-1; TRBD1 matches at 9 bases. The germline V gene encodes CDR1 SGHRS and CDR2 YFSETQ. The ends lost 3 bases at V and 4 bases at J; junction bases unmatched: 5. The CDR3 has 15 residues. CDR3 loop: CASSSDRGSYNEQFF. CDR3 nucleotide sequence: TGCGCCAGCAGCTCGGACAGGGGATCGTACAATGAGCAGTTCTTC.

This chain joins TRBV27 and TRBJ2-7; D unresolved. Trimming removed 5 bases at V and 5 bases at J, with 16 bases between. Germline lookup yields CDR1 MNHEY and CDR2 SMNVEV (reference sequence). CDR3 length: 14 amino acids. For the CDR3, the DNA is TGTGCCAGCAGTCCCGATACCTCTCCGGACGAGCAGTACTTC. It yields the protein CASSPDTSPDEQYF.

This clone was seen a few times. The chain combines TRBV20-1 with TRBJ2-7; D perhaps matches TRBD2 (6 bases). Germline V lookup: CDR1 DFQATT, CDR2 SNEGSKA (reference sequence). V was trimmed by 4 bases and J by 6 bases, leaving 10 bases between them. This CDR3 region has 11 residues. The chain's CDR3 is CSATGGVEQYF. The CDR3 DNA reads TGCAGTGCTACTGGAGGGGTCGAGCAGTACTTC.

The chain recombines TRBV30 with TRBJ2-4, with D unresolved. Trimming took 1 base from V and 0 from J, leaving 10 bases between them. Germline assignment: CDR1 GTSNPN and CDR2 SVGIG (reference sequence). The CDR3 runs to 15 residues. Written as DNA, the CDR3 is TGTGCCTGGAGTGAGGCGGTCCTAGCCAAAAACATTCAGTACTTC. This gives the protein CAWSEAVLAKNIQYF.

V usage is TRBV28 and J usage is TRBJ1-2; D remains ambiguous. The CDR3 runs to 12 residues. CDR1 and CDR2 from the germline V gene are MDHEN and SYDVKM. The V end was cut by 4 bases, the J end by 4 bases, with 7 bases between. The CDR3 loop is CASSWQAYGYTF. As DNA, the CDR3 is TGTGCCAGCAGTTGGCAGGCCTATGGCTACACCTTC.